This T cell receptor (beta chain) was found in a study of shared clonotypes between healthy human individuals. General study findings and limits: The authors sampled blood alone, and tissue repertoires likely differ. The sharing of 4.5% to 5.5% of naive CD4 clonotypes was seen across a handful of donors.

CD8 cells classed as naive were CD45RO-negative and positively selected for CCR7, excluding terminally differentiated effector memory CD45RA+ cells. Germline CDR1 reads MNHEY; CDR2 reads SMNVEV (reference sequence). This CDR3 contains 13 residues. The ends were cut back, 2 bases at V and 4 bases at J, with 8 bases in the middle. The method was immunoSEQ multiplex PCR; TCRdb's version includes in-frame clones alone and lacks a portion of them. The repertoire holds some 2.1 million clones, with approximately 94% as singletons. A remark on this clone: What it recognizes is unknown.

The chain couples TRBV27 to TRBJ1-2, with D perhaps TRBD1 (5 bases). The sequence was collected from a young man in good health. The sample consisted of naive CD8+ T cells sorted from blood. The CDR3 loop reads CASSLGASYGYTF. The CDR3 nucleotides read TGTGCCAGCAGTTTAGGGGCATCCTATGGCTACACCTTC.